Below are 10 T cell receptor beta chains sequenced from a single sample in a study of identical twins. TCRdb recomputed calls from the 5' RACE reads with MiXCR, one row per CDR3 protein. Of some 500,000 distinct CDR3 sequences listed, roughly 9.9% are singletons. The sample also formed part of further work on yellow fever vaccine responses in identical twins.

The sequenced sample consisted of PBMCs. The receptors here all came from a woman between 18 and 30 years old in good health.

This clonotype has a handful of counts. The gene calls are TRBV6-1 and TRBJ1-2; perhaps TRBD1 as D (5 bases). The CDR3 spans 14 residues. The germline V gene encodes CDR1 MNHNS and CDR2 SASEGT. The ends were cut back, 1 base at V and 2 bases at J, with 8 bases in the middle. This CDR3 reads CASSEEGPNYGYTF. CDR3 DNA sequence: TGTGCCAGCAGTGAAGAGGGACCGAACTATGGCTACACCTTC.

The CDR3 loop reads CASRHYGPGGETQYF. The CDR3 DNA follows: TGTGCCAGCAGACACTATGGGCCAGGCGGAGAGACCCAGTACTTC. The rearrangement uses TRBV6-2 or TRBV6-3 and TRBJ2-5, with D unresolved. The germline V gene encodes CDR1 MNHEY and CDR2 SVGEGT. V lost 6 bases and J lost 4, with 18 bases in between. The CDR3 has 15 amino acids.

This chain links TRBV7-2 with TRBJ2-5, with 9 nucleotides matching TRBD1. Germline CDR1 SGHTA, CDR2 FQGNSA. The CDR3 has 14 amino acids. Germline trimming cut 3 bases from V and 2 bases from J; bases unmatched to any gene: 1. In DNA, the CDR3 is TGTGCCAGCAGCTTCGACAGGGGGCAAGAGACCCAGTACTTC. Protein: CASSFDRGQETQYF.

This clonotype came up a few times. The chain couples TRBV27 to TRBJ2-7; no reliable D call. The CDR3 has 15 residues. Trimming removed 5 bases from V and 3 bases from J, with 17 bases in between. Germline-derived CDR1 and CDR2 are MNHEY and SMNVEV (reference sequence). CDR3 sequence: CASSRQGIFDYEQYF. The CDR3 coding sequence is TGTGCCAGCAGTCGACAAGGTATTTTCGACTACGAGCAGTACTTC.

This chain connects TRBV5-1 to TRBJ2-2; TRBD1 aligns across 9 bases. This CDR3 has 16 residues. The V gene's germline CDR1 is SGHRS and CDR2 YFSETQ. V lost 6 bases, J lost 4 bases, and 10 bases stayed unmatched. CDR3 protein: CASTTGGAGRTGELFF. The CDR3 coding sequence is TGCGCCAGCACCACAGGGGGCGCGGGTCGCACCGGGGAGCTGTTTTTT. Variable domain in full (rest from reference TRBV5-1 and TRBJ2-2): KAGVTQTPRYLIKTRGQQVTLSCSPISGHRSVSWYQQTPGQGLQFLFEYFSETQRNKGNFPGRFSGRQFSNSRSEMNVSTLELGDSALYLCASTTGGAGRTGELFFGEGSRLTVL.

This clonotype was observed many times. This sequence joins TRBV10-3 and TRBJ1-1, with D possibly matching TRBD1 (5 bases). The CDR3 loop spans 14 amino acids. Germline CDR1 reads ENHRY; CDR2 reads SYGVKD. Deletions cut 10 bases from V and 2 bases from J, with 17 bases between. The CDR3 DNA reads TGTGCCACACAGGACGGCTTACGAAACACTGAAGCTTTCTTT. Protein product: CATQDGLRNTEAFF.

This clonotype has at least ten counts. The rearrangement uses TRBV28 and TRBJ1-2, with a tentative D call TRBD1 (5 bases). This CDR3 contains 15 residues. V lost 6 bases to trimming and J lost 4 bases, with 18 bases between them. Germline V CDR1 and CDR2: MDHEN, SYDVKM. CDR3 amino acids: CASSPLSRETYGYTF. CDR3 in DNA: TGTGCCAGCAGCCCTTTGTCCAGGGAGACCTATGGCTACACCTTC.

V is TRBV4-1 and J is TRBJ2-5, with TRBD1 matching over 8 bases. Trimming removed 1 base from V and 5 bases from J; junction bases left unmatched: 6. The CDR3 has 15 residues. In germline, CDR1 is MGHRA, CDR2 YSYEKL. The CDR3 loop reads CASSQVTRGHETQYF. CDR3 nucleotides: TGCGCCAGCAGCCAAGTTACCAGGGGGCATGAGACCCAGTACTTC.

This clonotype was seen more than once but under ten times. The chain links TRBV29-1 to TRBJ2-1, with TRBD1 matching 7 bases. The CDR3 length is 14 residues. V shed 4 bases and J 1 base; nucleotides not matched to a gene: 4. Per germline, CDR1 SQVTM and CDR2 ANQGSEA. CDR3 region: CSVAAGGSYNEQFF. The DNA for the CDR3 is TGCAGCGTTGCGGCAGGGGGTTCCTACAATGAGCAGTTCTTC.

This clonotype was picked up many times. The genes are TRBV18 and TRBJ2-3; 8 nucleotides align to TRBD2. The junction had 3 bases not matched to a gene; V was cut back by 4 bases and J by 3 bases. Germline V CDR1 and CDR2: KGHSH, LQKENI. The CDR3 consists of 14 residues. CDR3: CASSLSSGTDTQYF. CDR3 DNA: TGTGCCAGCTCACTGTCTAGCGGGACAGATACGCAGTATTTT.